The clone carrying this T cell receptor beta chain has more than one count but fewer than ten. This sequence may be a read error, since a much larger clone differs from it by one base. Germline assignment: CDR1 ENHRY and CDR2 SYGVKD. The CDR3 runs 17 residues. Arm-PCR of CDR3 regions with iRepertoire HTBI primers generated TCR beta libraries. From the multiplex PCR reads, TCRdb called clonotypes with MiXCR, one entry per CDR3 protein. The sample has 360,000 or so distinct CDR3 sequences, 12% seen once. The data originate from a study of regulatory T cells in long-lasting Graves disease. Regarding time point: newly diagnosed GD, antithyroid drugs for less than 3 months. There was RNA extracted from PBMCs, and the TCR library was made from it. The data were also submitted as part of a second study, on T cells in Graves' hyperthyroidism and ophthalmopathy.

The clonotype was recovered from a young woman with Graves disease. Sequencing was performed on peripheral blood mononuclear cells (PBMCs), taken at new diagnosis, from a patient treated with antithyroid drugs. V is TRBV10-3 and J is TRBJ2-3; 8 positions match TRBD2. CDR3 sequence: CAISQTSEALLADTRYF. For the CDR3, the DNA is TGTGCCATCAGCCAGACTAGCGAGGCACTTTTAGCAGATACGCGGTATTTT.